This T cell receptor (beta chain) was identified during a study of T cell repertoires in cytomegalovirus infection. For the study at large: Public TCR beta signatures were indicative of both CMV infection and a matching HLA type.

This CDR3 region has 13 residues. CDR1 is SGHDN and CDR2 is FVKESK in the germline V gene. The ends were cut back, 4 bases at V and 8 bases at J, with 11 bases in the middle. Study findings and constraints: Within the response measured ex vivo, HLA-C-restricted CMV-specific TCR beta clonotypes were dominant. Cumulative frequency of public TCR beta families picked out carriers of CMV plus the relevant HLA.

This clonotype was observed a few times. Its antigen is as yet unknown. TCRdb used MiXCR to reprocess the reads, holding one entry per CDR3 protein. The table includes about 770,000 distinct CDR3 sequences, about 28% detected once. The source material was cultured CD8+ T cells from PBMCs, sampled from culture after CMV antigen stimulation. The receptor was isolated from a human donor in good health (CMV status not recorded). Some clones in this sample may be carry-over from other donors' samples. This chain links TRBV14 with TRBJ2-2, with D uncertain. The CDR3 DNA follows: TGTGCCAGCAGCCCGATAGTGTCAGGGGAGCTGTTTTTT. It yields the protein CASSPIVSGELFF.